These 22 T cell receptor beta chains share one sample of origin, sequenced in a study of Ad26.COV2.S vaccination and SARS-CoV-2 variants. Clones were sequenced by immunoSEQ multiplex PCR, and TCRdb holds only the in-frame ones, with some missing. Here the sample spans fewer than 400,000 clones, more than 85% being singletons. Treatment of the sample: roughly 18 received Ad26.COV2.S at low or high dose, single or two shots; roughly 5 received placebo; per-sample allocation not given. Samples were taken on day 63 after the first vaccine or placebo injection. The specimen comprised peripheral blood, sampled in a trial of Ad26.COV2.S vaccine versus placebo. These receptors came from a person aged 18-65 years who received the Ad26.COV2.S COVID-19 vaccine or a placebo.

This clone has only a few counts. The chain carries TRBV6-5 and TRBJ2-7; 8 bases are a match to TRBD2. Unmatched junction bases numbered 8, after V lost 8 bases and J lost 2 bases. The CDR3 loop spans 14 amino acids. CDR1 is MNHEY and CDR2 is SVGAGI in the germline V gene. DNA for the CDR3: TGTGCCAGCCGAAAGCCGGGACTAGCCTACGAGCAGTACTTC. Its protein is CASRKPGLAYEQYF.

The chain combines TRBV4-1 with TRBJ1-2; D possibly corresponds to TRBD1 (5 bases). CDR1 and CDR2 (germline): MGHRA, YSYEKL. The CDR3 sequence is 16 residues long. The ends were cut back, 1 base at V and 1 base at J, with 13 bases in the middle. The CDR3 sequence is CASSQGDENNNYGYTF. CDR3 in DNA: TGCGCCAGCAGCCAAGGGGACGAGAACAATAACTATGGCTACACCTTC.

This clone was observed a few times. The chain couples TRBV12-3 or TRBV12-4 to TRBJ1-1; tentative D call: TRBD1 (5 bases). Trimming shortened V by 6 bases and J by 3 bases, and 11 bases separated the two germline ends. The CDR3 contains 13 residues. The CDR3 DNA follows: TGTGCCAGCAGGGGTGGGGGTTACACTGAAGCTTTCTTT. Translated, it gives CASRGGGYTEAFF.

This clone was detected only once. The chain joins TRBV10-3 to TRBJ1-1; D remains ambiguous. This CDR3 region has 14 residues. Trimming shortened V by 4 bases and J by 4 bases, and 13 bases separated the two germline ends. Per the germline V gene, CDR1 is ENHRY and CDR2 is SYGVKD. CDR3 protein: CAISGSGFGTEAFF. The DNA for the CDR3 is TGTGCCATCAGTGGGTCTGGTTTTGGCACTGAAGCTTTCTTT.

The chain uses TRBV3-1 (or the pseudogene TRBV3-2) and TRBJ1-3; D unclear. Trimming took 0 bases from V and 5 from J, leaving 8 bases between them. CDR1 and CDR2 from the germline V gene are LGHDT and YNNKEL (reference sequence). This CDR3 has 14 amino acids. For the CDR3, the DNA is TGTGCCAGCAGCCAAGATTTAGTGAGAAACACCATATATTTT. Amino acids: CASSQDLVRNTIYF.

The genes are TRBV14 and TRBJ2-7, with unresolved D. CDR3 length equals 12 residues. Germline V gene sequence: CDR1 SGHDN, CDR2 FVKESK. Trimming cost V 1 base and J 7 bases, with 8 bases left between them. The CDR3 loop is CASSQVNGEQYF. CDR3 nucleotide sequence: TGTGCCAGCAGCCAAGTTAATGGGGAGCAGTACTTC.

The chain has TRBV5-8 and TRBJ1-2; 7 nucleotides match TRBD1. The germline CDR1 and CDR2 sequences are SGHTS and YDEGEE. This CDR3 spans 14 amino acids. V lost 4 bases and J lost 1; bases outside the gene matches: 4. The CDR3 sequence: CASSGGTVNYGYTF. The DNA of the CDR3 is TGTGCCAGCAGCGGCGGGACAGTTAACTATGGCTACACCTTC.

J is TRBJ1-1 and V is TRBV3-1 (or the pseudogene TRBV3-2), with D perhaps matching TRBD1 (5 bases). Per germline, CDR1 LGHDT and CDR2 YNNKEL (reference sequence). V was clipped by 3 bases and J by 8 bases, with 7 bases between them. The CDR3 contains 11 residues. As DNA, the CDR3 is TGTGCCAGCAGCCAGAGGGGAGAAGCTTTCTTT. Translation gives CASSQRGEAFF.

The V and J genes are TRBV6-6 and TRBJ2-2; D is unclear. The germline gives CDR1 MNHNY, CDR2 SVGAGI (reference sequence). The CDR3 totals 13 residues. V lost 2 bases and J lost 5, with 6 bases in between. Here the CDR3 reads CASSYGSTGELFF. CDR3 nucleotide sequence: TGTGCCAGCAGTTACGGGTCAACCGGGGAGCTGTTTTTT.

V is TRBV6-5 and J is TRBJ1-4, with TRBD1 matching 7 bases. After removal of 7 bases from V and 0 bases from J, the junction contained 5 bases not matched to a gene. Germline lookup yields CDR1 MNHEY and CDR2 SVGAGI. CDR3 length equals 15 residues. CDR3 in amino acids: CASTAGGSTNEKLFF. The CDR3 DNA is TGTGCCAGCACGGCAGGGGGGTCAACTAATGAAAAACTGTTTTTT.

The J gene is TRBJ1-5, the V gene TRBV6-1; TRBD1 agrees at 7 bases. This CDR3 spans 15 amino acids. Trimming at V came to 1 base and at J to 6 bases, leaving 6 bases not matched to a gene. Germline V gene data show CDR1 as MNHNS and CDR2 as SASEGT. CDR3 nucleotides: TGTGCCAGCAGTGAAGGGACAGGACCAACTCAGCCCCAGCATTTT. Its protein is CASSEGTGPTQPQHF.

In this sample, this clone turned up a few times. This rearrangement joins TRBV19 to TRBJ2-7, with 8 bases aligning to TRBD1. V dropped 3 bases and J dropped 2; count of bases not matched to a gene: 6. Germline V gene sequence: CDR1 LNHDA, CDR2 SQIVND (reference sequence). This CDR3 is built from 15 residues. The CDR3 DNA is TGTGCCAGTAGTATTCAGGGGGCTGAGGCCTACGAGCAGTACTTC. Protein product: CASSIQGAEAYEQYF. The variable domain in full, with the rest retrieved from reference TRBV19 and TRBJ2-7, is DGGITQSPKYLFRKEGQNVTLSCEQNLNHDAMYWYRQDPGQGLRLIYYSQIVNDFQKGDIAEGYSVSREKKESFPLTVTSAQKNPTAFYLCASSIQGAEAYEQYFGPGTRLTVT.

The V gene is TRBV7-8, the J gene TRBJ2-6, with D perhaps matching TRBD2 (6 bases). There are 18 residues in the CDR3. CDR1 is SGHVS, CDR2 FQNEAQ, per germline. Trimming stripped 4 bases from V and 0 bases from J, with 16 bases between. In DNA form, the CDR3 reads TGTGCCAGCAGCTCCGGAGGGGAAAAGGGCTCTGGGGCCAACGTCCTGACTTTC. This sequence encodes CASSSGGEKGSGANVLTF.

The V and J genes are TRBV28 and TRBJ2-7; perhaps D is TRBD1 or TRBD2 (6 bases each). The CDR3 covers 16 residues. V was shortened by 3 bases and J by 3 bases, with 18 bases between the two germline ends. Germline V gives CDR1 MDHEN, CDR2 SYDVKM. The chain's CDR3 is CASSFYYAGQDYEQYF. The CDR3 nucleotides are TGTGCCAGCAGTTTTTACTACGCGGGACAAGACTACGAGCAGTACTTC.

This chain links TRBV5-4 with TRBJ2-7; TRBD1 might be the D (6 bases). V was trimmed by 0 bases and J by 6 bases, leaving 16 bases between them. CDR1 and CDR2 (germline): SGHNT, YYREEE (reference sequence). The CDR3 runs 15 residues. The CDR3 spells CASSLEQGLSPEQYF. The CDR3 region has the DNA TGTGCCAGCAGCTTGGAACAGGGATTGAGTCCCGAGCAGTACTTC. Supplemented by reference TRBV5-4 and TRBJ2-7, the full variable domain reads ETGVTQSPTHLIKTRGQQVTLRCSSQSGHNTVSWYQQALGQGPQFIFQYYREEENGRGNFPPRFSGLQFPNYSSELNVNALELDDSALYLCASSLEQGLSPEQYFGPGTRLTVT.

The gene calls are TRBV29-1 and TRBJ2-3; D call uncertain. Looked up from germline, CDR1 is SQVTM and CDR2 is ANQGSEA. Trimming stripped 3 bases from V and 4 bases from J, with 5 bases between. The CDR3 consists of 11 residues. The CDR3 DNA is TGCAGCGTTGATTCCCCAGATACGCAGTATTTT. It specifies CSVDSPDTQYF.

V usage is TRBV9 and J usage is TRBJ2-1; D not resolved. The CDR3 is 13 amino acids. Trimming shortened V by 3 bases and J by 7 bases, and 11 bases separated the two germline ends. CDR1 and CDR2 from the germline V gene are SGDLS and YYNGEE. Here the CDR3 reads CASSGPPLNEQFF. For the CDR3, the DNA is TGTGCCAGCAGCGGACCTCCGTTGAATGAGCAGTTCTTC.

The chain has TRBV7-9 and TRBJ2-7; a weak D match, TRBD1 (6 bases). Germline V gene sequence: CDR1 SEHNR, CDR2 FQNEAQ (reference sequence). Trimming removed 3 bases from V and 2 bases from J, with 11 bases in between. The CDR3 extends over 14 amino acids. The CDR3 loop is CASSFGGRTYEQYF. DNA of the CDR3: TGTGCCAGCAGCTTTGGGGGCAGGACCTACGAGCAGTACTTC. Full variable domain (missing parts from reference TRBV7-9 and TRBJ2-7): DTGVSQNPRHKITKRGQNVTFRCDPISEHNRLYWYRQTLGQGPEFLTYFQNEAQLEKSRLLSDRFSAERPKGSFSTLEIQRTEQGDSAMYLCASSFGGRTYEQYFGPGTRLTVT.

This chain uses TRBV5-6 with TRBJ1-5; the D is unclear. V lost 4 bases to trimming and J lost 0 bases, with 11 bases between them. In germline, CDR1 is SGHDT, CDR2 YYEEEE. The CDR3 is 15 amino acids. CDR3 in amino acids: CASSLNRGSNQPQHF. The CDR3 DNA follows: TGTGCCAGCAGCCTTAACAGAGGTAGCAATCAGCCCCAGCATTTT.

The chain employs TRBV4-1 and TRBJ1-1; D is perhaps TRBD1 (5 bases). CDR1 is MGHRA and CDR2 is YSYEKL in the germline V gene. V was trimmed by 1 base and J by 4 bases, leaving 10 bases between them. The length of the CDR3 is 14 residues. For the CDR3, the DNA is TGCGCCAGCAGCCAAGTCGGGGGGGTCACTGAAGCTTTCTTT. It codes for CASSQVGGVTEAFF.

With regard to this clone: Other DNA sequences in the sample encode the same CDR3. The J gene is TRBJ2-1, the V gene TRBV10-3; D is unclear. Germline V CDR1 and CDR2: ENHRY, SYGVKD. The V end was cut by 5 bases, the J end by 7 bases, with 6 bases between. CDR3 length: 11 residues. This CDR3 reads CAISSLNEQFF. Here the CDR3 DNA reads TGTGCCATCAGTTCGTTAAATGAGCAGTTCTTC.

J is TRBJ2-2 and V is TRBV4-3, with TRBD2 matching 9 bases. This CDR3 is built from 17 residues. The V segment lost 0 bases and the J segment 7 bases; nucleotides outside the gene matches: 9. Germline assignment: CDR1 LGHNA and CDR2 YSLEER. The CDR3 nucleotides read TGCGCCAGCAGCCAAGATCTGGCGGGGGGGCCCGGCGGGGAGCTGTTTTTT. Protein product: CASSQDLAGGPGGELFF.